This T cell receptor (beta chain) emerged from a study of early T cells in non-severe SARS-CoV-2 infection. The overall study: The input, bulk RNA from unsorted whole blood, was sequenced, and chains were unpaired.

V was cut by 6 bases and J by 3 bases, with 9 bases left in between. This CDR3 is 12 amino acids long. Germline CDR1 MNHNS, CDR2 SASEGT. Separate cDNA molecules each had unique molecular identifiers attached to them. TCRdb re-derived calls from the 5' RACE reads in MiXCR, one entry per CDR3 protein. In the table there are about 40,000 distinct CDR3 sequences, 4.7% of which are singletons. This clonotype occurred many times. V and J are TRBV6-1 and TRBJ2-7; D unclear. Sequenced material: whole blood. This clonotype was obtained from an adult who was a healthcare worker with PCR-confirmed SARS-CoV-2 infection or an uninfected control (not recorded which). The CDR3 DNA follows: TGTGCCAGCAGCGCCCGTTACTACGAGCAGTACTTC. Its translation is CASSARYYEQYF.